The TCR beta chain under discussion was sequenced for a study of blood T cell repertoires in COVID-19. V shed 0 bases, J shed 8 bases, and the junction held 9 bases outside the gene matches. Germline V lookup: CDR1 SGDLS, CDR2 YYNGEE. The CDR3 extends over 16 amino acids. The protocol was immunoSEQ multiplex PCR, while the TCRdb copy is restricted to in-frame clones and leaves out a portion. The table has around 270,000 clones, approximately 86% seen once. The sample comprised peripheral blood. This chain uses TRBV9 with TRBJ2-1; 9 nucleotides align to TRBD2. This clonotype was obtained from a human donor with COVID-19, enrolled during active disease. The donor label of this sample is uncertain. The CDR3 sequence is CASSVGGSGSLDEQFF. The CDR3 bases are TGTGCCAGCAGCGTAGGAGGTAGCGGGAGTTTGGATGAGCAGTTCTTC.